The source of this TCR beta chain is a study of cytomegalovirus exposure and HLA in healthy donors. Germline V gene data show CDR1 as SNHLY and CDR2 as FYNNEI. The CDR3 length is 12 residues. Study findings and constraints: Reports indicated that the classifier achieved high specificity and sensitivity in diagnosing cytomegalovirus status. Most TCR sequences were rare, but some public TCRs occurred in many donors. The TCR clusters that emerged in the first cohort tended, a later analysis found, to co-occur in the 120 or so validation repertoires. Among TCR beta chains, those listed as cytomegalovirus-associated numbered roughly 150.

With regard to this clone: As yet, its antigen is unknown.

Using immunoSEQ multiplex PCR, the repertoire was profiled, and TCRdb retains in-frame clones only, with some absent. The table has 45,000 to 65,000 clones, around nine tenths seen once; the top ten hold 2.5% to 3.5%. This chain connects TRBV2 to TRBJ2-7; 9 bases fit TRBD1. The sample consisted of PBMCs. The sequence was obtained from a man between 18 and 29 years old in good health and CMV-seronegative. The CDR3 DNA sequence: TGTGCGTGGGACAGGGAAGGCTCCGAGCAGTACTTC. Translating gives CAWDREGSEQYF.